Reported below is one T cell receptor beta chain. The data belong to a study of blood T cell repertoires in COVID-19. Study summary: Sites in the United States, Italy and Spain provided acute and convalescent COVID-19 samples. From T cells, B-cell-depleted T cells, or PBMCs came the material, which was cDNA or gDNA.

CDR3 length: 13 residues. The V end lost 7 bases, the J end lost 0 bases, and 7 bases lay between the germline ends. Germline V lookup: CDR1 MNHEY, CDR2 SVGAGI. Authors' methods: It was from reference gene primer amplification that nucleated cell counts were estimated. The repertoire was sequenced with immunoSEQ multiplex PCR; TCRdb's copy has only in-frame clones and lacks some. D and trimming come from the DNA, and the V and J calls and clone size come from that table. The repertoire holds about 220,000 clones, 84% seen once, with 3% to 3.5% in the top ten. The receptor comes from a young woman who had recovered from COVID-19. The sample consisted of peripheral blood. The rearrangement uses TRBV6-5 and TRBJ1-3; D possibly corresponds to TRBD1 (6 bases). Written as DNA, the CDR3 is TGTGCCAGCATGGACAGCTCTGGAAACACCATATATTTT. Its protein is CASMDSSGNTIYF.